This entry lists 21 T cell receptor beta chains sequenced from one sample in a study of T cell changes during pregnancy in multiple sclerosis. Profiling relied on immunoSEQ multiplex PCR, and the TCRdb table lists in-frame clones only, not all of them. The sample yields approximately 30,000 clones, roughly 90% seen once. The source was CD8+ T cells from peripheral blood mononuclear cells, collected in the second trimester of pregnancy. Receptor source: a female donor with multiple sclerosis, enrolled in a pregnancy study.

The chain carries TRBV5-6 and TRBJ2-7, with a possible D match to TRBD1 (6 bases). CDR1 is SGHDT, CDR2 YYEEEE, per germline. V shed 1 base and J shed 4 bases, with 21 bases lying between them. The CDR3 is 17 amino acids. CDR3 region: CASSLMVWTAFVYEQYF. The CDR3 bases are TGTGCCAGCAGCTTGATGGTCTGGACAGCGTTCGTTTACGAGCAGTACTTC.

This clone showed up just once. The chain links TRBV9 to TRBJ2-7; 9 positions agree with TRBD1. V was clipped by 4 bases and J by 2 bases; unmatched bases: 4. Per germline, CDR1 SGDLS and CDR2 YYNGEE. The length of the CDR3 is 14 residues. CDR3: CASSPGQGTYEQYF. DNA of the CDR3: TGTGCCAGCAGCCCGGGACAGGGCACCTACGAGCAGTACTTC.

V usage is TRBV5-1 and J usage is TRBJ1-2; a weak D match, TRBD1 (6 bases). Germline V CDR1 and CDR2: SGHRS, YFSETQ. The CDR3 is 12 amino acids. V lost 0 bases to trimming and J lost 8 bases, with 8 bases between them. In nucleotides, the CDR3 is TGCGCCAGCAGCTTGGCAGGGGACGGCTACACCTTC. Its translation: CASSLAGDGYTF.

This chain links TRBV7-9 with TRBJ2-3, with D tentatively TRBD1 (6 bases). Germline V gene data show CDR1 as SEHNR and CDR2 as FQNEAQ (reference sequence). This CDR3 region has 13 residues. V lost 5 bases and J 7 bases, leaving 13 bases between the germline ends. CDR3: CASSPPDSHTQYF. The CDR3 nucleotides read TGTGCCAGCAGCCCACCGGACAGCCATACGCAGTATTTT.

The chain carries TRBV20-1 and TRBJ2-7, with D unresolved. V lost 4 bases and J lost 2, with 6 bases in between. The CDR3 consists of 11 residues. Germline-derived CDR1 and CDR2 are DFQATT and SNEGSKA (reference sequence). Written as DNA, the CDR3 is TGCAGTGCTACACAAGCCTACGAGCAGTACTTC. Translating it yields CSATQAYEQYF.

This CDR3 reads CAWNYGGGQQYF. CDR3 nucleotide sequence: TGTGCCTGGAACTACGGCGGCGGGCAGCAGTACTTC. The chain has TRBV30 and TRBJ2-7, with D tentatively TRBD2 (5 bases). Trimming took off 4 bases at V and 8 bases at J, with 15 bases between the two ends. The germline CDR1 and CDR2 sequences are GTSNPN and SVGIG (reference sequence). The CDR3 covers 12 residues.

The rearrangement links TRBV5-1 to TRBJ1-2, with a possible D match to TRBD1 (5 bases). Germline values: CDR1 SGHRS, CDR2 YFSETQ. With 0 bases removed from V and 5 bases from J, the gap between germline ends came to 14 bases. There are 15 residues in the CDR3. This CDR3 is CASSLGQGLRYGYTF. CDR3 in DNA: TGCGCCAGCAGCTTGGGTCAGGGATTGCGATATGGCTACACCTTC. The full variable domain, with the rest looked up from reference TRBV5-1 and TRBJ1-2, is KAGVTQTPRYLIKTRGQQVTLSCSPISGHRSVSWYQQTPGQGLQFLFEYFSETQRNKGNFPGRFSGRQFSNSRSEMNVSTLELGDSALYLCASSLGQGLRYGYTFGSGTRLTVV.

This clone was detected a few times. The V and J genes are TRBV19 and TRBJ2-2, with 7 bases fitting TRBD1. V lost 5 bases to trimming and J lost 7 bases; unmatched junction nucleotides: 4. Germline lookup yields CDR1 LNHDA and CDR2 SQIVND (reference sequence). This CDR3 contains 13 residues. DNA of the CDR3: TGTGCCAGTAGTCCCCCAGGGGGCGGGGAGCTGTTTTTT. Translating gives CASSPPGGGELFF.

The J gene is TRBJ1-2, the V gene TRBV7-9, with D perhaps matching TRBD1 (5 bases). Germline CDR1 reads SEHNR; CDR2 reads FQNEAQ (reference sequence). V was cut by 7 bases and J by 6 bases, with 18 bases left in between. The CDR3 loop spans 14 amino acids. The DNA for the CDR3 is TGTGCCAGCAACGATAGCGGGGGAAGCCATGGCTACACCTTC. This sequence encodes CASNDSGGSHGYTF.

The rearrangement uses TRBV7-8 and TRBJ2-4; the D gene is possibly TRBD2 (7 bases). This CDR3 has 14 residues. CDR1 is SGHVS, CDR2 FQNEAQ, per germline. V shed 0 bases and J shed 6 bases, with 9 bases lying between them. In DNA, the CDR3 is TGTGCCAGCAGCTTAGCGGGGGGGCCAAACATTCAGTACTTC. Translation gives CASSLAGGPNIQYF.

The CDR3 here is CASSPGPWTDTQYF. The CDR3, as DNA: TGTGCCAGCTCACCAGGGCCGTGGACAGATACGCAGTATTTT. The chain employs TRBV18 and TRBJ2-3; D ambiguous. This CDR3 comprises 14 residues. Looked up from germline, CDR1 is KGHSH and CDR2 is LQKENI. V lost 2 bases, J lost 3 bases, and 9 bases lay in between.

The chain employs TRBV4-1 and TRBJ1-4, with D possibly TRBD1 on 6 matching bases. Germline loops: CDR1 MGHRA, CDR2 YSYEKL. This CDR3 is 17 amino acids long. V was trimmed by 4 bases and J by 4 bases, leaving 19 bases between them. The CDR3 is CASSRERVGRGNEKLFF. The CDR3 region has the DNA TGCGCCAGCAGCCGCGAAAGGGTTGGCAGGGGTAATGAAAAACTGTTTTTT.

This rearrangement joins TRBV30 to TRBJ1-2; D not resolved. V was pared by 0 bases and J by 4 bases, with 9 bases between. This CDR3 comprises 13 residues. Germline CDR1 is GTSNPN and CDR2 is SVGIG (reference sequence). In nucleotides, the CDR3 is TGTGCCTGGAGTGTTGAAGCGGGCTATGGCTACACCTTC. Encoded protein: CAWSVEAGYGYTF.

V usage is TRBV7-9 and J usage is TRBJ2-5; TRBD2 matches at 9 bases. Germline-derived CDR1 and CDR2 are SEHNR and FQNEAQ (reference sequence). CDR3 length: 13 amino acids. V trimming: 6 bases; J trimming: 4 bases; junction bases outside the gene matches: 3. CDR3 protein: CASRMRGGETQYF. CDR3 bases: TGTGCCAGCAGGATGCGGGGGGGAGAGACCCAGTACTTC.

This chain uses TRBV28 with TRBJ2-3; D gene ambiguous. Trimming removed 3 bases at V and 6 bases at J, with 13 bases between. CDR1 is MDHEN, CDR2 SYDVKM, per germline. The CDR3 loop spans 14 amino acids. CDR3 protein: CASSFLVNGDTQYF. DNA for the CDR3: TGTGCCAGCAGTTTCCTGGTCAACGGGGATACGCAGTATTTT.

This sequence joins TRBV2 and TRBJ2-7; TRBD2 might be the D (7 bases). CDR1 and CDR2 (germline): SNHLY, FYNNEI. V was pared by 2 bases and J by 0 bases, with 11 bases between. This CDR3 contains 15 residues. The CDR3 protein is CASSERRGPSYEQYF. The DNA for the CDR3 is TGTGCCAGCAGTGAACGGCGGGGGCCCTCCTACGAGCAGTACTTC.

With respect to this clone: One end of the junction fails to match germline, which may point to a read error. This rearrangement joins TRBV15 to TRBJ2-1, with a tentative D call TRBD2 (5 bases). This CDR3 has 12 residues. Germline V CDR1 and CDR2: LNHNV, YYDKDF (reference sequence). This CDR3 is CATSSRGNAQFF. The CDR3 bases are TGTGCCACCAGCAGTCGGGGTAATGCGCAGTTCTTC.

The chain employs TRBV4-1 and TRBJ2-2, with D tentatively TRBD2 (6 bases). Germline V gene lookup returns CDR1 MGHRA and CDR2 YSYEKL. The CDR3 length is 15 residues. V shed 3 bases and J shed 6 bases, with 14 bases lying between them. CDR3 in amino acids: CASSQAEGRAGELFF. Written as DNA, the CDR3 is TGCGCCAGCAGCCAGGCGGAGGGAAGGGCCGGGGAGCTGTTTTTT.

The rearrangement links TRBV10-3 to TRBJ2-5; D is possibly TRBD2 (5 bases). This CDR3 is built from 12 residues. In germline, CDR1 is ENHRY, CDR2 SYGVKD. Trimming took 4 bases from V and 5 from J, leaving 8 bases between them. CDR3 DNA: TGTGCCATCAGTGTCCCGGGGGAGACCCAGTACTTC. This translates into CAISVPGETQYF.

This clone was seen a handful of times. The chain recombines TRBV18 with TRBJ1-2; 8 bases align to TRBD1. Germline V gene sequence: CDR1 KGHSH, CDR2 LQKENI. Trimming took 2 bases from V and 5 from J; bases not matched to a gene: 7. The CDR3 is 15 amino acids. DNA for the CDR3: TGTGCCAGCTCACCAATGACAGGGGTTCTATATGGCTACACCTTC. It is translated as CASSPMTGVLYGYTF.

The chain employs TRBV5-1 and TRBJ2-5, with unresolved D. The CDR3 contains 14 residues. Germline lookup yields CDR1 SGHRS and CDR2 YFSETQ. V lost 4 bases to trimming and J lost 3 bases, with 13 bases between them. The CDR3 region is CASSPGPPKETQYF. CDR3 coding DNA: TGCGCCAGCAGCCCGGGTCCCCCTAAAGAGACCCAGTACTTC.